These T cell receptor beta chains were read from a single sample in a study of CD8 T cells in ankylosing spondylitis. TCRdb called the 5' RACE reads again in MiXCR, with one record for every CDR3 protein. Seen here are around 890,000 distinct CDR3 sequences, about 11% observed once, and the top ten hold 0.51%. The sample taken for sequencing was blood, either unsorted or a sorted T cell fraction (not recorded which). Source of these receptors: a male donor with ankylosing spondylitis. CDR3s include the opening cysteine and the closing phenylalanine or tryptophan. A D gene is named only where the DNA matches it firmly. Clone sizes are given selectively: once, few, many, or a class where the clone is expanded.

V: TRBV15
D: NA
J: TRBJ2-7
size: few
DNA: TGTGCCACCAGCATTGGCTACGAGCAGTACTTC
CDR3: CATSIGYEQYF

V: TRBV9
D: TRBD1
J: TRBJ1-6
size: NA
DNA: TGTGCCAGCAGCGAGAGGGGGACAGAAAATTCACCCCTCCACTTT
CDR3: CASSERGTENSPLHF

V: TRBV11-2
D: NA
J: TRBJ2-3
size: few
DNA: TGTGCCAGCAGCCTATTTACAGAAGTCTACATTAGCACAGATACGCAGTATTTT
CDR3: CASSLFTEVYISTDTQYF

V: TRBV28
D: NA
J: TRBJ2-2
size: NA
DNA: TGTGCCAGCAGTACGGGACGGCAAACGAACTCCAGGTCCGGGGAGCTGTTTTTT
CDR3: CASSTGRQTNSRSGELFF

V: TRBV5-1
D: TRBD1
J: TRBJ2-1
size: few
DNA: TGCGCCAGCCAACAGGGGCCATCCGATGAGCAGTTCTTC
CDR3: CASQQGPSDEQFF

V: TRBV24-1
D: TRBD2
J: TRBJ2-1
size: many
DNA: TGTGCCACCAGTGATCCACGGTTGTCTAGCGGGAACAATGAGCAGTTCTTC
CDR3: CATSDPRLSSGNNEQFF

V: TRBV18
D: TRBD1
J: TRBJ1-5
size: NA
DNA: TGTGCCAGCTCACCAAGGGACAGGGAGTATCAGCCCCAGCATTTT
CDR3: CASSPRDREYQPQHF

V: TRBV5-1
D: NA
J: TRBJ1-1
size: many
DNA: TGCGCCAGCAGCTTGATGGGGGTCACTGAAGCTTTCTTT
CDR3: CASSLMGVTEAFF

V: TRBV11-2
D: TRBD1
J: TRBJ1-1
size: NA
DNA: TGTGCCAGCAGCTCAGGACAGGGATTAGGTGCTTTCTTT
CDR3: CASSSGQGLGAFF

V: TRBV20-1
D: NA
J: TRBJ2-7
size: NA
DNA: TGCAGTGCTAGATGGGCCCAACTCTACGAGCAGTACTTC
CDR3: CSARWAQLYEQYF

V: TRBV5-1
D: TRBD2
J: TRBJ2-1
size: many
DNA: TGCGCCAGCAGCTTGGTTAGCGGGGTATTCTATGAGCAGTTCTTC
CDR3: CASSLVSGVFYEQFF

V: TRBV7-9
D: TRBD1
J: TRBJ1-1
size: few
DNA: TGTGCCAGCAGCTTAAGTCGGACAGGAACTGAAGCTTTCTTT
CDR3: CASSLSRTGTEAFF

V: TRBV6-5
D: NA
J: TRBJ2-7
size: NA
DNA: TGTGCCAGCAGTTACTACTACGGTCCCTACGAGCAGTACTTC
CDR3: CASSYYYGPYEQYF

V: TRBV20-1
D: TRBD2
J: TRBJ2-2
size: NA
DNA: TGCAGTGCTACCAGGGTAGCGGGCACCGGGGAGCTGTTTTTT
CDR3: CSATRVAGTGELFF

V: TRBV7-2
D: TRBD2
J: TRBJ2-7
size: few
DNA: TGTGCCAGCAGCCCCGGGGGAGCGGGAGGGGATGAGCAGTACTTC
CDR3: CASSPGGAGGDEQYF

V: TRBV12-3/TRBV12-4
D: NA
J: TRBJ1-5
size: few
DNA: TGTGCCAGCAGCTTTCGCATCCTAGGACAGCGCAATCAGCCCCAGCATTTT
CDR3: CASSFRILGQRNQPQHF

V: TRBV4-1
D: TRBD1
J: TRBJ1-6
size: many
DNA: TGCGCCAGCAGCCTGGGAGCCAGGGGGGATTCACCCCTCCACTTT
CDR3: CASSLGARGDSPLHF

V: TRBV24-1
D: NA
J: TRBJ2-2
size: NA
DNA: TGTGCCACCAGTGATCCCGCCTTCAGGGGGGCGCCAGGCACCGGGGAGCTGTTTTTT
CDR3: CATSDPAFRGAPGTGELFF

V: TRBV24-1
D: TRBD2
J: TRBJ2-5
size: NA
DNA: TGTGCCACCAGTGACCCGGGACTAGCGGGAGAGACCCAGTACTTC
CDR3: CATSDPGLAGETQYF

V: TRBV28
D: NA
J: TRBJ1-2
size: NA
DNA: TGTGCCAGCAGTACCCCAGGGAGAGCGGGCTACACCTTC
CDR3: CASSTPGRAGYTF

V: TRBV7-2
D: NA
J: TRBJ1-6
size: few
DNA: TGTGCCAGCAGCTTCGGTGAGAGTCCCCCCCTCCACTTT
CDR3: CASSFGESPPLHF

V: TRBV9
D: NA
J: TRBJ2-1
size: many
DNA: TGTGCCAGCACCCGAGGGGACGGATCCTACAATGAGCAGTTCTTC
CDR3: CASTRGDGSYNEQFF

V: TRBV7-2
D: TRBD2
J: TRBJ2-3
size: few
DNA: TGTGCCAGCAGCCTGCGGGACTACGATACGCAGTATTTT
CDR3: CASSLRDYDTQYF

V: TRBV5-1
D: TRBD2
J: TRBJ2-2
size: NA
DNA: TGCGCCAGCAGCTTGGCTGAGGTAGCGGGGAACACCGGGGAGCTGTTTTTT
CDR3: CASSLAEVAGNTGELFF

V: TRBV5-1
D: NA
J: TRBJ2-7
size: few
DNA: TGCGCCAGCAGTTTCACGGGGCTACCCAATTACGAGCAGTACTTC
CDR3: CASSFTGLPNYEQYF

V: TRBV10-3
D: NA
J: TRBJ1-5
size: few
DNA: TGTGCCATCAGTGAAGGGGGTGGGTATCAGCCCCAGCATTTT
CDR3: CAISEGGGYQPQHF

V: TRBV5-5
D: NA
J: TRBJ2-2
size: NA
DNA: TGTGCCAGCAGTTTACAGGTTTACACCGGGGAGCTGTTTTTT
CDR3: CASSLQVYTGELFF

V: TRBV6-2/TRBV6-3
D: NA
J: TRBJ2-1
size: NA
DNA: TGTGCCAGCAGTGGGGGGCATGGGCGGGGTAATGAGCAGTTCTTC
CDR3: CASSGGHGRGNEQFF

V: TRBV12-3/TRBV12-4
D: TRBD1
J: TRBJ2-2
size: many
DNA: TGTGCCAGCAGGACGGGACAGGCGGCGAACACCGGGGAGCTGTTTTTT
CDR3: CASRTGQAANTGELFF

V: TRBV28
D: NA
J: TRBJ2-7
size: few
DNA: TGTGCCAGCAAAGAGGAGAGAAGCTCCTACGAGCAGTACTTC
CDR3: CASKEERSSYEQYF

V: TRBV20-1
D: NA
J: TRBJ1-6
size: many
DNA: TGCAGTGCCCATAGGGTTGAGGGGTTCTCCTATAATTCACCCCTCCACTTT
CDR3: CSAHRVEGFSYNSPLHF

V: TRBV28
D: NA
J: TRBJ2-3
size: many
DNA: TGTGCCAGCAGCCCGACGGGGGTTGGCACAGATACGCAGTATTTT
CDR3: CASSPTGVGTDTQYF

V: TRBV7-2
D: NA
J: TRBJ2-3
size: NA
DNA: TGTGCCAGCACCTTAAGAGATACGCAGTATTTT
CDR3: CASTLRDTQYF

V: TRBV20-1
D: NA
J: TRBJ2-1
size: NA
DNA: TGCAGTGCTAGTAGTTTCTTGGGGAATGAGCAGTTCTTC
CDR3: CSASSFLGNEQFF

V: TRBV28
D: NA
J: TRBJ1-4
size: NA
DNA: TGTGCCAGCAGTTTAGCGGGGCAGGAGTCTGAAAAACTGTTTTTT
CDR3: CASSLAGQESEKLFF

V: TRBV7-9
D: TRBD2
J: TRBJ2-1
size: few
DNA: TGTGCCAGCAGCCCGCGTCGGGAGGTCTCCTACAATGAGCAGTTCTTC
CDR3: CASSPRREVSYNEQFF

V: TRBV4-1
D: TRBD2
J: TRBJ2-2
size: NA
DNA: TGCGCCAGCAGCACTCGGGGCGGGAGGACCGGGGAGCTGTTTTTT
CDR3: CASSTRGGRTGELFF

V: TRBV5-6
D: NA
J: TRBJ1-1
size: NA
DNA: TGTGCCAGCAGCTTGGGGCAGGCCCTTCGGAAAGCTTTCTTT
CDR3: CASSLGQALRKAFF

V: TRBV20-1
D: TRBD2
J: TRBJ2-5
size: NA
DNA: TGCAGTGCTAGAGGACTAGCGGGGGCTTTCCAAGAGACCCAGTACTTC
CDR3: CSARGLAGAFQETQYF

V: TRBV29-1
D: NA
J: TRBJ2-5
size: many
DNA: TGCAGCGTTGAAGCTTCAAGAACGCGCGAGACCCAGTACTTC
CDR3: CSVEASRTRETQYF

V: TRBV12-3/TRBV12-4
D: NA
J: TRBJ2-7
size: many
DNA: TGTGCCAGCAGTTTAACGGCTCCTGACGGCGAGCAGTACTTC
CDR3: CASSLTAPDGEQYF

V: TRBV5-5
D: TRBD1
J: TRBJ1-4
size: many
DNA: TGTGCCAGCAGCTCCACCGGGACAGATAATGAAAAACTGTTTTTT
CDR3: CASSSTGTDNEKLFF

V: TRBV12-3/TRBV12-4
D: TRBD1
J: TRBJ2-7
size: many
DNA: TGTGCCAGCAGCCAACTCACCGGGACAGGAGTCTGGGAGCAGTACTTC
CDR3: CASSQLTGTGVWEQYF

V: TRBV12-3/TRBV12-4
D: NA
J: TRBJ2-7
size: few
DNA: TGTGCCAGCACTCTGGGGCTAATCTCCTACGAGCAGTACTTC
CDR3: CASTLGLISYEQYF

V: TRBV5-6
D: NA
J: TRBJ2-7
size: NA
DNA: TGTGCCAGCAGCTTGCGGACTCTACAATACGAGCAGTACTTC
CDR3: CASSLRTLQYEQYF

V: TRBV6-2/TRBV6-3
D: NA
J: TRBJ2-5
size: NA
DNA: TGTGCCGTAACAAGTACCCAAGAGACCCAGTACTTC
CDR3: CAVTSTQETQYF

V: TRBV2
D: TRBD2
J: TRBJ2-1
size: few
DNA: TGTGCCAGCAGTGAAAGAGGGACTAGCGGTCAAAAGGGGAATGAGCAGTTCTTC
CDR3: CASSERGTSGQKGNEQFF

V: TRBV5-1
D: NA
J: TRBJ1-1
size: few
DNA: TGCGCCAGCAGCTTCAATATGAACACTGAAGCTTTCTTT
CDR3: CASSFNMNTEAFF

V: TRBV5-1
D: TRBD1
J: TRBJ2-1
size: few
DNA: TGCGCCAGCGATCGGGACAGGGGGGCGGGCGAGCAGTTCTTC
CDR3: CASDRDRGAGEQFF

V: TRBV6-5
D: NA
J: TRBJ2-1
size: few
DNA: TGTGCCAGCAGTTACTCGGCGGGATCGCCCTACAATGAGCAGTTCTTC
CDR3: CASSYSAGSPYNEQFF

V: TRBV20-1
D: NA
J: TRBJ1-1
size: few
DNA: TGCAGTGCTAGTCGAGACAAATTGACTGAAGCTTTCTTT
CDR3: CSASRDKLTEAFF

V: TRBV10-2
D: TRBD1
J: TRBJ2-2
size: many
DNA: TGCGCCAGCAGTCGACAGGGGGGGCACACCGGGGAGCTGTTTTTT
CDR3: CASSRQGGHTGELFF

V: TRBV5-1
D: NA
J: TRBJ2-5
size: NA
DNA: TGCGCCAGCAGCTCTGGAATCGGGGTACAAGAGACCCAGTACTTC
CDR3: CASSSGIGVQETQYF

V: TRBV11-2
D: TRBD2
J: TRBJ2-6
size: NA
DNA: TGTGCCAGCAGCCCGGGACTAGCGGGAGGGGCAGGGGCCAACGTCCTGACTTTC
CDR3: CASSPGLAGGAGANVLTF

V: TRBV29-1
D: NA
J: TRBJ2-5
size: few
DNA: TGCAGCGTTGAAACAGGGACGGAGACCCAGTACTTC
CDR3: CSVETGTETQYF